The entry below gives a single T cell receptor (beta chain) sequence along with its context. The antigen is unknown. MiXCR, run by TCRdb on the RT-PCR reads, gives a single entry per CDR3 protein. This table has roughly 650,000 distinct CDR3 sequences, less than 15% appearing once. The germline V and J ends were trimmed by 0 bases and 2 bases, with 9 bases remaining between them. Germline V lookup: CDR1 SGDLS, CDR2 YYNGEE. CDR3 length: 14 amino acids. These data belong to a study of response to subunit inactivated influenza vaccine. The study's findings and limits: Few new T cells, the authors suggested, are recruited by each seasonal influenza vaccination.

The receptor was isolated from a man between 45 and 60 years old who received an inactivated influenza vaccine. This specimen was PBMCs from blood, taken approximately 15 days before vaccination. The chain combines TRBV9 with TRBJ2-7, with a possible D match to TRBD1 (5 bases). The CDR3 here is CASSVASGPYEQYF. As DNA, the CDR3 is TGTGCCAGCAGCGTAGCTTCAGGGCCCTACGAGCAGTACTTC.